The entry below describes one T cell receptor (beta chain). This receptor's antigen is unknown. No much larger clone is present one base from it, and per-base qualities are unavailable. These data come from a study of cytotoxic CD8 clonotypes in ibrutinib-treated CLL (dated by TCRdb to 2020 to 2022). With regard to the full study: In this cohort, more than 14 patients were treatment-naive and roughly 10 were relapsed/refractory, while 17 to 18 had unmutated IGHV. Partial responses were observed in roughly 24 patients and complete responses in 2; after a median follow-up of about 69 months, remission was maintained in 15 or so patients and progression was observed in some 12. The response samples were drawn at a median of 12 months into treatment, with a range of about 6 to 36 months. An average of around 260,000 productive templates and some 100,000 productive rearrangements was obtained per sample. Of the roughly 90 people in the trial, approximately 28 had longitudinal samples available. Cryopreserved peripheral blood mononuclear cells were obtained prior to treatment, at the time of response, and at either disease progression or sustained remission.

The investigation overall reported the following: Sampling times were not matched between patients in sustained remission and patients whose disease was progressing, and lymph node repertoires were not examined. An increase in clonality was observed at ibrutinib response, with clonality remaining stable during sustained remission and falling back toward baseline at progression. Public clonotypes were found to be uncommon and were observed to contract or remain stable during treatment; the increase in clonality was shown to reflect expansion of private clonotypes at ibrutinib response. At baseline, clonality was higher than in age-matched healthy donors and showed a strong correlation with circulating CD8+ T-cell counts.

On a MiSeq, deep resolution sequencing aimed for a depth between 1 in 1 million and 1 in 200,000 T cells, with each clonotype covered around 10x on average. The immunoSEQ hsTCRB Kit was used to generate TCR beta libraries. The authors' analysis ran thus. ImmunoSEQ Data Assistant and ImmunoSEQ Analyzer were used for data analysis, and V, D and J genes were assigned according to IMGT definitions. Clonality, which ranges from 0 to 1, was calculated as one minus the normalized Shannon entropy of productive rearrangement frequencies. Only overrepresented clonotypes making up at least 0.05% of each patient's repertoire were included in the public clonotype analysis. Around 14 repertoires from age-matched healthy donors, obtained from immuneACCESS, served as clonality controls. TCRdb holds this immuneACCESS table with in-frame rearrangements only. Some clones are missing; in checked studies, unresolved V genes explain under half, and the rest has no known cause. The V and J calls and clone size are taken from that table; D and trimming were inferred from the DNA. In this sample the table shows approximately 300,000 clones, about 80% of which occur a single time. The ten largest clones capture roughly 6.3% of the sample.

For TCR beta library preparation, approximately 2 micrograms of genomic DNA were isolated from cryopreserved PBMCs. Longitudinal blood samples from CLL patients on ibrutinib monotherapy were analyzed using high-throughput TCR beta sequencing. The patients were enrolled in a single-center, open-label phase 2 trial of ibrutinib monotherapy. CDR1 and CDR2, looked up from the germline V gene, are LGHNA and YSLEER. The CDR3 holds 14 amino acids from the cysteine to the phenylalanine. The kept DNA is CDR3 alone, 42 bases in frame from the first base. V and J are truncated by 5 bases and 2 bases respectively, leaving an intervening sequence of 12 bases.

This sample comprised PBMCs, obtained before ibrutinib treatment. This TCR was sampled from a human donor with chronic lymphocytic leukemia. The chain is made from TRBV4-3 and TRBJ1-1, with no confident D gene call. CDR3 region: CASSVQTANTEAFF. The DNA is TGCGCCAGCAGCGTCCAAACAGCTAACACTGAAGCTTTCTTT.